This entry is about one T cell receptor (beta chain). Its antigen remains unidentified. Nothing much larger sits one base from this clone, and base qualities are not available. TCRbeta CDR3 regions were amplified from genomic DNA using the immunoSEQ Assay, a bias-controlled multiplex PCR. Per the authors' processing: Nucleated cell counts per sample were estimated from amplification of reference gene primers within the assay. Sequence reads were collapsed and filtered to measure the absolute abundance of every unique TCRbeta CDR3 rearrangement. For each sample, productive Simpson clonality was calculated by taking the square root of Simpson's diversity index across productive rearrangements. The clones in this table, taken by TCRdb from immuneACCESS, are in-frame only. Not every clone is retained; where verified, under half of the shortfall comes from an unresolved V gene, and the cause of the rest is unknown. V, J and clone size were drawn from that table, and D and trimming were deduced from the DNA. The sample contains fewer than 350,000 clones, about 85% of them found a single time. The ten biggest clones cover 2% to 3% of the sample.

The data belong to a study of blood T cell repertoires in COVID-19 (TCRdb year 2020). About the investigation overall: Samples covering the acute and convalescent phases of COVID-19 were provided by collaborators in the United States, Italy and Spain. The prospective study material was composed of cDNA or gDNA derived from T cells, B-cell-depleted T cells, or PBMCs. Deeply sampled blood TCRbeta repertoires from subjects exposed to, actively infected with, or recovered from COVID-19 were included in the dataset. The repertoires were made available in a free public database intended to serve as a resource for research on the immune response to SARS-CoV-2. Samples came from the ongoing ImmuneRACE study (first 160 participants) plus 1,254 subjects from 6 global collaborators. A de-identified subject ID, COVID-19 status, age in years and sex were almost always included in the sample metadata. Where available, HLA class I and class II types were obtained from metadata supplied by the sample provider rather than from assay-based typing.

Results the study describes overall, beyond this receptor: Clinical and demographic metadata were provided uncurated, with the amount varying by source and participant.

Enrolling through a virtual design, the prospective study's participants ranged in age from roughly 18 to 95 years and lived across around 25 United States geographic areas. In the prospective study, cohorts were assigned on the basis of participant-reported clinical history obtained from a screening survey and a study questionnaire. ImmuneRACE Cohort 3 recovered participants were defined by two consecutive negative NP/OP PCR tests, healthcare professional clearance, or symptom resolution. Mobile phlebotomists in the prospective study collected whole blood, serum and a nasopharyngeal or oropharyngeal swab from every participant. Participants in the prospective study had the option to provide additional blood draws and questionnaires over a roughly two-month period. Blood samples from the prospective study were shipped frozen or at room temperature prior to DNA extraction. Sequenced sample: PBMCs or T cells enriched from blood (not recorded which). The TCR comes from a woman between 45 and 60 years old who had recovered from COVID-19.

For the CDR3, the sequence is CASSPVPGNTIYF. The nucleotide sequence reads as follows: TGTGCCAGCAGTCCCGTTCCCGGAAACACCATATATTTT. This receptor chain uses TRBV12-3 or TRBV12-4 and TRBJ1-3, with the D gene too uncertain to name. V is shortened by 5 bases, J by 4 bases, and the region joining them spans 9 bases. There are 13 amino acids in the CDR3, from cysteine to phenylalanine inclusive. Of all the DNA, just the CDR3 is kept, 39 bases in frame from base 1.